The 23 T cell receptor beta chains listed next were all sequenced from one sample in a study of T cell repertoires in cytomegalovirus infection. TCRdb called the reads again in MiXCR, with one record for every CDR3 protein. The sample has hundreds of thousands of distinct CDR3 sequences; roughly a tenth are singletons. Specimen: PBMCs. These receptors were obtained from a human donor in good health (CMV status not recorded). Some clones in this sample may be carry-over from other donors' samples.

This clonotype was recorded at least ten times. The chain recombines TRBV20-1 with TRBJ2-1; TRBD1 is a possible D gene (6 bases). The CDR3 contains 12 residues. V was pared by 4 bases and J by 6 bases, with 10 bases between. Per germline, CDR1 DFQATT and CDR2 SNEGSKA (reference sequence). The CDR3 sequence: CSATRGSNEQFF. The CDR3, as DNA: TGCAGTGCTACCAGGGGTTCCAATGAGCAGTTCTTC.

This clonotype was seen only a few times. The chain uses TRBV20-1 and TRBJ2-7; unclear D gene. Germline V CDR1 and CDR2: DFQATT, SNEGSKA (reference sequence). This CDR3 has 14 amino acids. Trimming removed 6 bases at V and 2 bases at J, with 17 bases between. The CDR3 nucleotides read TGCAGTGCCGAACGGAGACAAGCAACCTACGAGCAGTACTTC. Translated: CSAERRQATYEQYF.

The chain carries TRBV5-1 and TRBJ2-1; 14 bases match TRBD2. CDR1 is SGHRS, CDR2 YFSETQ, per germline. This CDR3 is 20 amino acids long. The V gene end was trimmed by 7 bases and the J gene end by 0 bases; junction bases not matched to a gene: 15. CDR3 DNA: TGCGCCAGCGGCCCTCTTCCGGGACTAGCGGGGGCGGCCTCCTACAATGAGCAGTTCTTC. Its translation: CASGPLPGLAGAASYNEQFF.

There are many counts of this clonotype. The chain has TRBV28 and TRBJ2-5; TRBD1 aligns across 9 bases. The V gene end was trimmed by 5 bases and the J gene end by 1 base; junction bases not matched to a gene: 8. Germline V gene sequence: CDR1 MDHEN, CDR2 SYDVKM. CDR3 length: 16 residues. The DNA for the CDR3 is TGTGCCAGCAGTCAGCCGGGACAGGGACTCCAAGAGACCCAGTACTTC. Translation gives CASSQPGQGLQETQYF.

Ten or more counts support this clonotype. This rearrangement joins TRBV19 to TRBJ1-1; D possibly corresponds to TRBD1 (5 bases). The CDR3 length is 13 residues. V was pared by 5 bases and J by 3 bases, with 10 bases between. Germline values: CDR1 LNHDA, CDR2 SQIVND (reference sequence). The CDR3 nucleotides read TGTGCCAGTAGTTTCGGGGCGGACACTGAAGCTTTCTTT. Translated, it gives CASSFGADTEAFF.

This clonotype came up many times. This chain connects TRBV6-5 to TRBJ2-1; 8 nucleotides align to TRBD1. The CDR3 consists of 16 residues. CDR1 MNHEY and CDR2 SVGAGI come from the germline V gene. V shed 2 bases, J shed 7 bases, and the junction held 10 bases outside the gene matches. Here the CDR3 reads CASSYLRTGRLNEQFF. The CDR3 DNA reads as TGTGCCAGCAGTTACCTTCGGACAGGGAGGCTAAATGAGCAGTTCTTC.

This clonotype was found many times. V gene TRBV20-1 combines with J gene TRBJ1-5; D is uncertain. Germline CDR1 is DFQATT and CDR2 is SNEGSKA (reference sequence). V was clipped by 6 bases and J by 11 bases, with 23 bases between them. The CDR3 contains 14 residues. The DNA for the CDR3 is TGCAGTGCGACGAACACCCAGGAGATGAGGACCCAGCATTTT. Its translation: CSATNTQEMRTQHF.

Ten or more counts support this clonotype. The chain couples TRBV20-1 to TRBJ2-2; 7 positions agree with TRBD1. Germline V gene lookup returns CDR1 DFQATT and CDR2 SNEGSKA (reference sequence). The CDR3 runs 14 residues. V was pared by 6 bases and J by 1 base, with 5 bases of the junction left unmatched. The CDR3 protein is CSAATGLNTGELFF. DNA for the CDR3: TGCAGTGCAGCGACAGGGTTGAACACCGGGGAGCTGTTTTTT.

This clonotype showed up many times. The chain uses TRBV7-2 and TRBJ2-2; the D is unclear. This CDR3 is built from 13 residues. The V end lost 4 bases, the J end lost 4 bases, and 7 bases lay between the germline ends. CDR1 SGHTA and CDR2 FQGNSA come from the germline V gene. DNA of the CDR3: TGTGCCAGCAGCTACACACTCACCGGGGAGCTGTTTTTT. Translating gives CASSYTLTGELFF.

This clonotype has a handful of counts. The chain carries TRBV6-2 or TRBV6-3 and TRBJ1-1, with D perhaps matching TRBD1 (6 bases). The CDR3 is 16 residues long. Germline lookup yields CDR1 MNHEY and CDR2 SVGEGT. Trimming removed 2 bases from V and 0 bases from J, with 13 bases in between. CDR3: CASSYKQGLMNTEAFF. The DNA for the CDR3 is TGTGCCAGCAGTTACAAACAGGGCCTAATGAACACTGAAGCTTTCTTT.

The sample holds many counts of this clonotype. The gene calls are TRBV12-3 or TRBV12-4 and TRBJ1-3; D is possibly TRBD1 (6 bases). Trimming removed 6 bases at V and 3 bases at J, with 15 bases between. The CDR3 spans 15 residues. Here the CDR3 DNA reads TGTGCCAGCAGCGACCCAGGGGTCTTTGGAAACACCATATATTTT. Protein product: CASSDPGVFGNTIYF.

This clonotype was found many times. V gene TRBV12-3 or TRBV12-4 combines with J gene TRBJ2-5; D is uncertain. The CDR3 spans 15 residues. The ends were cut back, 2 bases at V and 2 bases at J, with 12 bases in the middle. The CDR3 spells CASSLQPFRQETQYF. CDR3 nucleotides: TGTGCCAGCAGTTTACAGCCGTTCAGGCAAGAGACCCAGTACTTC.

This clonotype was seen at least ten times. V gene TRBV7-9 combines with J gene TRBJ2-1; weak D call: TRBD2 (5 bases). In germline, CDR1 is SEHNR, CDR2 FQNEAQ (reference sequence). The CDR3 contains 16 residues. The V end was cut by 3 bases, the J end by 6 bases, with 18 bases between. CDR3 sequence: CASSFYPLISVNEQFF. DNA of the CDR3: TGTGCCAGCAGCTTCTATCCGTTGATTAGCGTCAATGAGCAGTTCTTC.

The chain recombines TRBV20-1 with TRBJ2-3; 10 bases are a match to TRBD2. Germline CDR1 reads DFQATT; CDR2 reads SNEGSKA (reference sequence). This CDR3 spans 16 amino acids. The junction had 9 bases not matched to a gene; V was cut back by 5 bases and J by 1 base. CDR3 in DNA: TGCAGTGCTTACGACATTAGCGGGGGGCGCACAGATACGCAGTATTTT. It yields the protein CSAYDISGGRTDTQYF.

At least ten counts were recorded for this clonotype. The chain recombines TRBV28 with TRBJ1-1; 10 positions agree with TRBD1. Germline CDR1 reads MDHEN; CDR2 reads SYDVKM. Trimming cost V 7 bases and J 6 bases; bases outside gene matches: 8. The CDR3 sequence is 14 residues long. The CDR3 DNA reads TGTGCCAGCATATCCGCCGGGACAGGGGCTGAAGCTTTCTTT. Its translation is CASISAGTGAEAFF.

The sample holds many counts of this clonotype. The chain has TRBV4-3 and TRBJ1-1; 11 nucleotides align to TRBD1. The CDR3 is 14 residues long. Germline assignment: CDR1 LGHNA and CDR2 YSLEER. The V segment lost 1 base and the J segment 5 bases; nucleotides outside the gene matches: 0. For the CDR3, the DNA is TGCGCCAGCAGCCAAGGGGACAGGGGGACTGAAGCTTTCTTT. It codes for CASSQGDRGTEAFF.

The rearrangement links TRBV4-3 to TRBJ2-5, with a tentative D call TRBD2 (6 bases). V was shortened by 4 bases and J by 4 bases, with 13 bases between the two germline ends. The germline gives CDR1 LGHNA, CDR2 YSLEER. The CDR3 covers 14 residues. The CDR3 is CASSPRWRGETQYF. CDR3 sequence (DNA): TGCGCCAGCAGCCCCCGCTGGCGGGGAGAGACCCAGTACTTC.

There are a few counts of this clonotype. CDR3 region: CASVQGDTEAFF. CDR3 DNA sequence: TGTGCCAGCGTACAGGGGGACACTGAAGCTTTCTTT. The J gene is TRBJ1-1, the V gene TRBV25-1; 8 positions agree with TRBD1. Germline trimming cut 8 bases from V and 3 bases from J; bases unmatched to any gene: 2. The length of the CDR3 is 12 residues. Germline V gene lookup returns CDR1 MGHDK and CDR2 SYGVNS.

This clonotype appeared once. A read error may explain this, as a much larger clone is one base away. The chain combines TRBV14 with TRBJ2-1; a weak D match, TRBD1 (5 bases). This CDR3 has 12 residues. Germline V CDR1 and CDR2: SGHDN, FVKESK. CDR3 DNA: TGTGCCAACAGCATCGGACACTATGAGCAGTTCTTC. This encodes CANSIGHYEQFF.

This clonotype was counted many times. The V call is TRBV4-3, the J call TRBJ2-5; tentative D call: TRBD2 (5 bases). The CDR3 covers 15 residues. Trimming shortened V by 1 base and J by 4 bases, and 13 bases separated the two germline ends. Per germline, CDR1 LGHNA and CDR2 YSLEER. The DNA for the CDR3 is TGCGCCAGCAGCCAAGCAGCACTAGTTGGAGAGACCCAGTACTTC. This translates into CASSQAALVGETQYF.

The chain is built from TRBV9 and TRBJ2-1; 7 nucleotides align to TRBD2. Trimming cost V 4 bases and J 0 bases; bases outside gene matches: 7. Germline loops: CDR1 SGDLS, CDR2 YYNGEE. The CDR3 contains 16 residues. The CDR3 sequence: CASSPNGGISYNEQFF. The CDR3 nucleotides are TGTGCCAGCAGCCCCAACGGGGGGATCTCCTACAATGAGCAGTTCTTC.

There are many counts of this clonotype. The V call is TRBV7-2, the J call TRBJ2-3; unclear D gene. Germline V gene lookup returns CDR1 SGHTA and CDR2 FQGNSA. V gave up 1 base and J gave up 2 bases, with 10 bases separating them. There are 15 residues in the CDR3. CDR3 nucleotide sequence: TGTGCCAGCAGCTTAGGCACAGTCCTCACAGATACGCAGTATTTT. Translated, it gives CASSLGTVLTDTQYF. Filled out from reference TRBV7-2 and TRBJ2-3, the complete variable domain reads GAGVSQSPSNKVTEKGKDVELRCDPISGHTALYWYRQSLGQGLEFLIYFQGNSAPDKSGLPSDRFSAERTGGSVSTLTIQRTQQEDSAVYLCASSLGTVLTDTQYFGPGTRLTVL.

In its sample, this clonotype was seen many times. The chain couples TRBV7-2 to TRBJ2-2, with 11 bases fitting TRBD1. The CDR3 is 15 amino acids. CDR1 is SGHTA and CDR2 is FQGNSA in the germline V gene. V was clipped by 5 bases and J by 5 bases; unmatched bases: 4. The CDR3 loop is CASSPRDRGTGELFF. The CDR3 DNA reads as TGTGCCAGCAGCCCCAGGGACAGGGGGACCGGGGAGCTGTTTTTT.